The 22 T cell receptor beta chains listed next were all sequenced from one sample in a study of T cell clonotyping in hematopoietic cell transplantation. Method: immunoSEQ multiplex PCR; TCRdb's copy keeps in-frame clones and lacks some. The sample consists of some 7,000 clones, approximately 98% of them appearing once. The input for sequencing was PBMCs, taken 30 days after allogeneic stem cell transplant. The receptor source for this set is a male patient aged 60-69 years who had an allogeneic stem cell transplant from a related donor, so the T cells may come from the graft donor. Some clones in this sample may be carry-over from other donors' samples.

The CDR3 spells CASSSLGTSNEQYF. DNA of the CDR3: TGTGCCAGCAGCTCCCTGGGGACTAGCAACGAGCAGTACTTC. The chain carries TRBV11-2 and TRBJ2-7; 9 nucleotides match TRBD2. This CDR3 has 14 residues. Germline values: CDR1 SGHAT, CDR2 FQNNGV. Trimming took 4 bases from V and 5 from J; bases not matched to a gene: 6.

This sequence joins TRBV4-3 and TRBJ2-3; possible D gene TRBD1, 8 bases. The CDR3 spans 15 residues. V was pared by 2 bases and J by 4 bases, with 13 bases between. Germline CDR1 and CDR2: LGHNA and YSLEER. CDR3 in DNA: TGCGCCAGCAGCCAACACAGGGGGGGAGCAGATACGCAGTATTTT. Protein: CASSQHRGGADTQYF.

The chain combines TRBV9 with TRBJ1-1, with a tentative D call TRBD1 (5 bases). V was pared by 2 bases and J by 0 bases, with 8 bases between. CDR1 and CDR2 (germline): SGDLS, YYNGEE. The CDR3 loop spans 14 amino acids. Here the CDR3 reads CASSVTGLNTEAFF. In nucleotides, the CDR3 is TGTGCCAGCAGCGTGACGGGGCTGAACACTGAAGCTTTCTTT.

J is TRBJ1-2 and V is TRBV4-2, with a possible D match to TRBD1 (5 bases). Per germline, CDR1 LGHNA and CDR2 YNFKEQ. The CDR3 is 15 amino acids. The V and J ends lost 1 base and 5 bases respectively, with 14 bases between them. The CDR3 nucleotides are TGTGCCAGCAGCCAAGCCCGCAGGGAGCAGTATGGCTACACCTTC. Translated: CASSQARREQYGYTF.

The chain is built from TRBV10-3 and TRBJ2-1; 12 bases fit TRBD2. The ends lost 4 bases at V and 5 bases at J; junction bases unmatched: 3. From germline, CDR1 is ENHRY and CDR2 SYGVKD. There are 15 residues in the CDR3. The CDR3 coding sequence is TGTGCCATCAGTGTAAGACTAGCGGGGGACAATGAGCAGTTCTTC. It yields the protein CAISVRLAGDNEQFF.

The rearrangement links TRBV7-8 to TRBJ2-5; tentatively, D is TRBD2 (5 bases). Per germline, CDR1 SGHVS and CDR2 FQNEAQ. V dropped 5 bases and J dropped 5 bases, with 12 bases sitting between them. There are 13 residues in the CDR3. The CDR3 is CASSPPAVETQYF. In nucleotides, the CDR3 is TGTGCCAGCAGCCCGCCAGCGGTGGAGACCCAGTACTTC.

V is TRBV7-9 and J is TRBJ1-2, with 7 bases identical to TRBD1. The ends lost 2 bases at V and 7 bases at J; junction bases unmatched: 4. The CDR3 runs 13 residues. Per the germline V gene, CDR1 is SEHNR and CDR2 is FQNEAQ (reference sequence). Here the CDR3 reads CASSLRTGGGYTF. DNA of the CDR3: TGTGCCAGCAGCTTAAGGACAGGTGGTGGCTACACCTTC.

This chain connects TRBV7-9 to TRBJ1-4; the match to TRBD1 covers 7 bases. Germline assignment: CDR1 SEHNR and CDR2 FQNEAQ (reference sequence). The CDR3 consists of 14 residues. Trimming at V came to 5 bases and at J to 3 bases, leaving 3 bases not matched to a gene. CDR3: CASSRDSSNEKLFF. The CDR3 DNA sequence: TGTGCCAGCAGCCGGGACAGTTCTAATGAAAAACTGTTTTTT. The full variable domain, with the rest looked up from reference TRBV7-9 and TRBJ1-4, is DTGVSQNPRHKITKRGQNVTFRCDPISEHNRLYWYRQTLGQGPEFLTYFQNEAQLEKSRLLSDRFSAERPKGSFSTLEIQRTEQGDSAMYLCASSRDSSNEKLFFGSGTQLSVL.

V and J are TRBV11-2 and TRBJ2-6; the D is unclear. CDR3 size: 13 residues. Germline CDR1 and CDR2: SGHAT and FQNNGV. Between the trimmed V and J ends, which lost 0 bases and 10 bases, there was a span of 7 bases. The CDR3 sequence is CASSLEPANVLTF. In nucleotides, the CDR3 is TGTGCCAGCAGCTTAGAGCCAGCAAACGTCCTGACTTTC.

The chain employs TRBV5-6 and TRBJ2-5; no reliable D call. CDR3 length: 11 amino acids. The germline V gene has CDR1 SGHDT and CDR2 YYEEEE. V lost 4 bases and J 4 bases, leaving 5 bases between the germline ends. CDR3 sequence reads: CASSLRETQYF. The CDR3 coding sequence is TGTGCCAGCAGCCTACGAGAGACCCAGTACTTC. The variable domain in full, completed from reference TRBV5-6 and TRBJ2-5, reads DAGVTQSPTHLIKTRGQQVTLRCSPKSGHDTVSWYQQALGQGPQFIFQYYEEEERQRGNFPDRFSGHQFPNYSSELNVNALLLGDSALYLCASSLRETQYFGPGTRLLVL.

The chain links TRBV5-4 to TRBJ2-7, with 7 bases that match TRBD1. The CDR3 covers 14 residues. Per germline, CDR1 SGHNT and CDR2 YYREEE (reference sequence). V lost 1 base and J lost 2; bases outside the gene matches: 3. For the CDR3, the DNA is TGTGCCAGCAGCTTGTGGACAGGTCCCTACGAGCAGTACTTC. Its protein is CASSLWTGPYEQYF.

This clone has a single count. This rearrangement joins TRBV7-2 to TRBJ1-2, with a possible D match to TRBD1 (6 bases). The germline CDR1 and CDR2 sequences are SGHTA and FQGNSA. Deletions cut 8 bases from V and 4 bases from J, with 14 bases between. This CDR3 comprises 13 residues. In DNA form, the CDR3 reads TGTGCCAGCCGCGGGGGCTCGGGCTATGGCTACACCTTC. Translated: CASRGGSGYGYTF.

This clone was picked up one time. This chain uses TRBV9 with TRBJ1-4, with a possible D match to TRBD1 (5 bases). Germline-derived CDR1 and CDR2 are SGDLS and YYNGEE. V was pared by 3 bases and J by 4 bases, with 13 bases between. This CDR3 spans 15 amino acids. CDR3 nucleotides: TGTGCCAGCAGCGGGCGGGGACGGCATAATGAAAAACTGTTTTTT. Its translation: CASSGRGRHNEKLFF.

CDR3 in DNA: TGTGCCAGCAGTGAAGATGGAAGGGCCAAGGGGTCAGATACGCAGTATTTT. Translation gives CASSEDGRAKGSDTQYF. V usage is TRBV25-1 and J usage is TRBJ2-3; TRBD1 might be the D (5 bases). Trimming left V 2 bases short and J 4 bases short, with 19 bases between. The CDR3 is made up of 17 amino acids. Germline V gene sequence: CDR1 MGHDK, CDR2 SYGVNS.

The CDR3, as DNA: TGCAGTGCTAGAATTTACACTGAAGCTTTCTTT. It encodes CSARIYTEAFF. The chain has TRBV20-1 and TRBJ1-1; D is ambiguous. V lost 2 bases and J 3 bases, leaving 4 bases between the germline ends. The CDR3 is 11 amino acids. From germline, CDR1 is DFQATT and CDR2 SNEGSKA (reference sequence).

The CDR3 loop is CASSADRGYQPQHF. The CDR3, as DNA: TGTGCCAGTAGTGCGGACAGGGGATATCAGCCCCAGCATTTT. The V call is TRBV19, the J call TRBJ1-5; 9 bases agree with TRBD1. The CDR3 spans 14 residues. V gave up 5 bases and J gave up 5 bases; unmatched junction bases: 4. Germline V gene data show CDR1 as LNHDA and CDR2 as SQIVND (reference sequence).

This clone appeared a single time. V usage is TRBV18 and J usage is TRBJ1-1, with unresolved D. V lost 5 bases, J lost 3 bases, and 13 bases lay in between. Germline V gives CDR1 KGHSH, CDR2 LQKENI. This CDR3 region has 14 residues. The CDR3: CASSALLGDTEAFF. DNA of the CDR3: TGTGCCAGCTCAGCTCTTCTCGGGGACACTGAAGCTTTCTTT.

The chain combines TRBV23-1 with TRBJ1-4; tentatively, D is TRBD1 (5 bases). TRBV23-1 is an open reading frame, and its role is uncertain. The CDR3 loop spans 18 amino acids. The V end lost 7 bases, the J end lost 3 bases, and 24 bases lay between the germline ends. This CDR3 reads CASTFVWAGGPPNEKLFF. The CDR3 DNA sequence: TGCGCCAGCACCTTTGTTTGGGCTGGGGGACCCCCTAATGAAAAACTGTTTTTT.

The rearrangement links TRBV30 to TRBJ2-3; 8 positions match TRBD1. The CDR3 is 14 residues long. With V trimmed by 2 bases and J by 3 bases, 4 bases remained unmatched. The germline CDR1 and CDR2 sequences are GTSNPN and SVGIG (reference sequence). The CDR3 nucleotides read TGTGCCTGGAGTCGGACAGGGCTGACAGATACGCAGTATTTT. This translates into CAWSRTGLTDTQYF.

The chain carries TRBV2 and TRBJ1-2; no definite D call. The CDR3 spans 12 residues. Germline V gene lookup returns CDR1 SNHLY and CDR2 FYNNEI. The V end lost 5 bases, the J end lost 8 bases, and 12 bases lay between the germline ends. As DNA, the CDR3 is TGTGCCAGCAGTACAGACCAAGCGGGCTACACCTTC. It translates to CASSTDQAGYTF.

The rearrangement joins TRBV7-2 to TRBJ1-3; possibly TRBD1 for D (5 bases). The CDR3 extends over 14 amino acids. Trimming took off 6 bases at V and 2 bases at J, with 11 bases between the two ends. Germline-derived CDR1 and CDR2 are SGHTA and FQGNSA. In DNA form, the CDR3 reads TGTGCCAGCAGGTCAGGGTTAACTGGAAACACCATATATTTT. Protein: CASRSGLTGNTIYF.

The gene calls are TRBV2 and TRBJ1-1; perhaps TRBD1 as D (5 bases). V lost 0 bases, J lost 3 bases, and 11 bases lay in between. The CDR3 has 15 amino acids. Germline CDR1 SNHLY, CDR2 FYNNEI. CDR3 in DNA: TGTGCCAGCAGTGAAGCTCAGGGCGGGTACACTGAAGCTTTCTTT. Translation: CASSEAQGGYTEAFF.